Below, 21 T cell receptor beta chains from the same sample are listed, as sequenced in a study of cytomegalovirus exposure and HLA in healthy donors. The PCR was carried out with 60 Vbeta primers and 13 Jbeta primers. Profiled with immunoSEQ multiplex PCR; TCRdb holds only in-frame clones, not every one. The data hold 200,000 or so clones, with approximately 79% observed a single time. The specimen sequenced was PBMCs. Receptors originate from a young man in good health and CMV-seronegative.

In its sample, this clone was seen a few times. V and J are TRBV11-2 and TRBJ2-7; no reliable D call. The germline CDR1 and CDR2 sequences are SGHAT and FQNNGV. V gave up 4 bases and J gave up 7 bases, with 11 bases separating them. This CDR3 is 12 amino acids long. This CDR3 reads CASSSPLPEQYF. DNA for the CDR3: TGTGCCAGCAGCTCGCCACTACCGGAGCAGTACTTC. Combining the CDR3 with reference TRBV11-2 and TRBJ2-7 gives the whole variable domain EAGVAQSPRYKIIEKRQSVAFWCNPISGHATLYWYQQILGQGPKLLIQFQNNGVVDDSQLPKDRFSAERLKGVDSTLKIQPAKLEDSAVYLCASSSPLPEQYFGPGTRLTVT.

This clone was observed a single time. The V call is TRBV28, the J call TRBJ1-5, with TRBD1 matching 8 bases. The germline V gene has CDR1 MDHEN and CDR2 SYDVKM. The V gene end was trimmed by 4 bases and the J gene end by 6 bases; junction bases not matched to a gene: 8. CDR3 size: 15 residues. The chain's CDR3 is CASSSRQGAAQPQHF. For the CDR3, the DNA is TGTGCCAGCAGTTCGCGTCAGGGGGCGGCTCAGCCCCAGCATTTT.

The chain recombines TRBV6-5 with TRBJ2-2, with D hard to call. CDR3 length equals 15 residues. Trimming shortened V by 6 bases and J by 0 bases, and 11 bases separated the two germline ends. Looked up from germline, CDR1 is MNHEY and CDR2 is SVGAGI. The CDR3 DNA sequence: TGTGCCAGCAGACCCGGAGCCGCGAACACCGGGGAGCTGTTTTTT. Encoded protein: CASRPGAANTGELFF.

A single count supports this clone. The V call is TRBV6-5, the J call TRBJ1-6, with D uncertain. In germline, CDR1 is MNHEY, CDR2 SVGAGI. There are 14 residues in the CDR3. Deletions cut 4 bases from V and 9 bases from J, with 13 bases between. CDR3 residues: CASSWEPSGSPLHF. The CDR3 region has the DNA TGTGCCAGCAGTTGGGAGCCCTCCGGTTCACCCCTCCACTTT.

Written as DNA, the CDR3 is TGTGCCAGCACCCCGTCGGGTGGGGGGTACGAGCAGTACTTC. Translating it yields CASTPSGGGYEQYF. This chain connects TRBV7-6 to TRBJ2-7; D is possibly TRBD2 (6 bases). V dropped 7 bases and J dropped 4 bases, with 17 bases sitting between them. Looked up from germline, CDR1 is SGHVS and CDR2 is FNYEAQ. The CDR3 consists of 14 residues.

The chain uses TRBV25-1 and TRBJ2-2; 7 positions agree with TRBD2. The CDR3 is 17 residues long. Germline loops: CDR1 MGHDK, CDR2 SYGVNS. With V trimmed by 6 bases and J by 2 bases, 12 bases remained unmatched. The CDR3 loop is CASSYCALAVNTGELFF. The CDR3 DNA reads TGTGCCAGCAGCTATTGCGCTCTAGCGGTTAACACCGGGGAGCTGTTTTTT.

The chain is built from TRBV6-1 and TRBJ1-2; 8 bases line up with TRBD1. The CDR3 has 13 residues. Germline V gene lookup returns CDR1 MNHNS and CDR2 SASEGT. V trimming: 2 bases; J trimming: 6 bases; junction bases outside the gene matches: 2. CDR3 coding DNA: TGTGCCAGCAGTGAACAGGGGGCCGATGGCTACACCTTC. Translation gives CASSEQGADGYTF.

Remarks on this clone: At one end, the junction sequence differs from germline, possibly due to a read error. The CDR3 reads CAISESNRASNTGELFF. CDR3 in DNA: TGTGCAATCAGTGAGTCTAACAGAGCTTCTAACACCGGGGAGCTGTTTTTT. V and J are TRBV10-3 and TRBJ2-2, with D hard to call. This CDR3 has 17 amino acids. CDR1 and CDR2 from the germline V gene are ENHRY and SYGVKD.

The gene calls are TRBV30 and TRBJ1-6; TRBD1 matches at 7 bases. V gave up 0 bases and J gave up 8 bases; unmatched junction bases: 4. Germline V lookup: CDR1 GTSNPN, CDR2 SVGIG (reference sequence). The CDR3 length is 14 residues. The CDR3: CAWSVQGGHSPLHF. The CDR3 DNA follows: TGTGCCTGGAGTGTACAAGGGGGCCATTCACCCCTCCACTTT.

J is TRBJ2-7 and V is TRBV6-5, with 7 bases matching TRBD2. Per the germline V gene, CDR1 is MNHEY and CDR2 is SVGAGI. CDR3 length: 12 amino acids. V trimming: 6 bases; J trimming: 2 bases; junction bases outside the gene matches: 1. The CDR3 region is CASSREAYEQYF. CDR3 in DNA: TGTGCCAGCAGCCGGGAGGCCTACGAGCAGTACTTC.

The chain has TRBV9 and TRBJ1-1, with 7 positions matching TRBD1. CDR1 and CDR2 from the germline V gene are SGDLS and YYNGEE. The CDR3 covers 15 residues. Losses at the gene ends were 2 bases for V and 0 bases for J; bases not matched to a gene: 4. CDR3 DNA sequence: TGTGCCAGCAGCGTCGAGAGGGGGCTGAACACTGAAGCTTTCTTT. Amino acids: CASSVERGLNTEAFF.

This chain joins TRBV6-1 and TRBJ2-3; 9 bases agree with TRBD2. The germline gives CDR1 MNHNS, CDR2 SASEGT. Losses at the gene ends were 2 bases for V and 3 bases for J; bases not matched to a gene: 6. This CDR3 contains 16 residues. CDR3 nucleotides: TGTGCCAGCAGTGAAATCCTGGCGGGGGGGACAGATACGCAGTATTTT. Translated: CASSEILAGGTDTQYF.

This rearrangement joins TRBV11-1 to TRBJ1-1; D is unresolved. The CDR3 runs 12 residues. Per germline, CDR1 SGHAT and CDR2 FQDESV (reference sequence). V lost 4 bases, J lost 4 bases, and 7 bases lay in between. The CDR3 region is CASSWGGTEAFF. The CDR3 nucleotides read TGTGCCAGCAGCTGGGGAGGCACTGAAGCTTTCTTT.

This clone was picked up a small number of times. The CDR3 bases are TGCAGCGGAGATGGCTACACCTTC. Translation gives CSGDGYTF. This chain joins TRBV29-1 and TRBJ1-2; D gene uncertain. Between the trimmed V and J ends, which lost 7 bases and 6 bases, there was a span of 3 bases. CDR1 and CDR2 (germline): SQVTM, ANQGSEA. The CDR3 length is 8 residues.

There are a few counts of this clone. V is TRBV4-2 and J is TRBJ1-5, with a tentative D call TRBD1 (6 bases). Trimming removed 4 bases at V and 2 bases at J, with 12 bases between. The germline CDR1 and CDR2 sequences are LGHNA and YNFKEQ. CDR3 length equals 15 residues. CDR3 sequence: CASSPPGQRNQPQHF. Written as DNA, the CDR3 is TGTGCCAGCAGCCCACCGGGACAACGCAATCAGCCCCAGCATTTT.

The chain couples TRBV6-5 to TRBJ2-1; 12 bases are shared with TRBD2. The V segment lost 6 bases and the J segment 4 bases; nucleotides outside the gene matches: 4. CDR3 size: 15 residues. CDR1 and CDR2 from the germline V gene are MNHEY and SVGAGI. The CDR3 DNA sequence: TGTGCCAGCAGCTTCGGGACTAGCGGGTACAATGAGCAGTTCTTC. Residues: CASSFGTSGYNEQFF.

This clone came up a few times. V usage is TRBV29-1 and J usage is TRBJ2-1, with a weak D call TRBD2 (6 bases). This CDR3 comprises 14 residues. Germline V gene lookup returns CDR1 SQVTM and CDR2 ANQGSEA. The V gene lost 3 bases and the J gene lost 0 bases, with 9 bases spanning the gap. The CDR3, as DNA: TGCAGCGTTGAGGTCGGGAGCTCCTACAATGAGCAGTTCTTC. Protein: CSVEVGSSYNEQFF.

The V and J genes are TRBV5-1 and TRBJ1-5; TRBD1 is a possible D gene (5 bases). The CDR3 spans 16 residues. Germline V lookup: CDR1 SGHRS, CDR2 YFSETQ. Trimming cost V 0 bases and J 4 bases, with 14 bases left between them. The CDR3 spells CASSLGPAGPNQPQHF. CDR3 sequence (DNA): TGCGCCAGCAGCTTGGGGCCAGCAGGGCCTAATCAGCCCCAGCATTTT.

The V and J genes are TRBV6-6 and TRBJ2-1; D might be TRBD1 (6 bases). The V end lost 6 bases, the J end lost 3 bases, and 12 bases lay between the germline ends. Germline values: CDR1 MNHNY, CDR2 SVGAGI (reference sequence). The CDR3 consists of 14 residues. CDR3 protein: CASSETGNYNEQFF. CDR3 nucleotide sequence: TGTGCCAGCAGCGAAACAGGGAACTACAATGAGCAGTTCTTC.

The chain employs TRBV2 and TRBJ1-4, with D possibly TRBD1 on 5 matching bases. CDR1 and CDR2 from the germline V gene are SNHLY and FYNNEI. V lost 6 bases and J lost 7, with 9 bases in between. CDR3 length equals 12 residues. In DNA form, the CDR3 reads TGTGCCAGCAGGGCAGGGTTTGAAAAACTGTTTTTT. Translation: CASRAGFEKLFF.

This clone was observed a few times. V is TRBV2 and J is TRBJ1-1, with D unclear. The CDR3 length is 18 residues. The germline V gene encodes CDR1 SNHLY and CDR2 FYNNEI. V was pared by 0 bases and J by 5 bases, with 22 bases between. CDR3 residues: CASSEAVQVWAGKTEAFF. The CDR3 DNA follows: TGTGCCAGCAGTGAAGCGGTGCAAGTGTGGGCAGGTAAGACTGAAGCTTTCTTT.